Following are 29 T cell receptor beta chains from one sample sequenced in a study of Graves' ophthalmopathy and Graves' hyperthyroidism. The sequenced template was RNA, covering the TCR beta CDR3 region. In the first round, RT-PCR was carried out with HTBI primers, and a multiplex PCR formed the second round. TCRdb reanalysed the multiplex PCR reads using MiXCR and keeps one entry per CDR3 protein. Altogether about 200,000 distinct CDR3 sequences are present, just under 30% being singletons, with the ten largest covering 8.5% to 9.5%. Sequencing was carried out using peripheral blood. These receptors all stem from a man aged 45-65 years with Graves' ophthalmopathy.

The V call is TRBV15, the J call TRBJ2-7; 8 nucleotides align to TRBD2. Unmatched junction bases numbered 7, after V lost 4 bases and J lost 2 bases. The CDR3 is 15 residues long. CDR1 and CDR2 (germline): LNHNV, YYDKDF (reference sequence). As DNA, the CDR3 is TGTGCCACCAGCAACGGACGGGAGGGGACCTACGAGCAGTACTTC. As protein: CATSNGREGTYEQYF.

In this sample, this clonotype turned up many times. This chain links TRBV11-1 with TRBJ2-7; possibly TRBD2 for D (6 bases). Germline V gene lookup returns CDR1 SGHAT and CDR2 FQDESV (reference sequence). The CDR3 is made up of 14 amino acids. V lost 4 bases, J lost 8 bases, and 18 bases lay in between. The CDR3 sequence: CASSYAGSAAQQYF. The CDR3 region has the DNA TGTGCCAGCAGCTATGCGGGATCGGCGGCTCAGCAGTACTTC.

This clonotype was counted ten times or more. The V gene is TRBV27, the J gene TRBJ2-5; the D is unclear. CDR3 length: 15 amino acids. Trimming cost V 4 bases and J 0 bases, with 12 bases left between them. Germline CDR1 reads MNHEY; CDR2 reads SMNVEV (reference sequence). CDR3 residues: CASSYGVDNQETQYF. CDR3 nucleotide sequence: TGTGCCAGCAGTTACGGCGTAGACAACCAAGAGACCCAGTACTTC.

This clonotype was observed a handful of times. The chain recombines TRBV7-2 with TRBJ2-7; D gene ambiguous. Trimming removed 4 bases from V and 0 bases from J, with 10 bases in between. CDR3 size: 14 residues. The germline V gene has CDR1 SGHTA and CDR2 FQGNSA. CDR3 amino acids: CASSSWTDSYEQYF. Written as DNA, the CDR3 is TGTGCCAGCAGCTCATGGACGGACTCCTACGAGCAGTACTTC. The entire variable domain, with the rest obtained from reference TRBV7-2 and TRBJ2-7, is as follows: GAGVSQSPSNKVTEKGKDVELRCDPISGHTALYWYRQSLGQGLEFLIYFQGNSAPDKSGLPSDRFSAERTGGSVSTLTIQRTQQEDSAVYLCASSSWTDSYEQYFGPGTRLTVT.

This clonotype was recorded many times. In DNA form, the CDR3 reads TGTGCCAGCAGCTTCTTAACCGAGCGGGCCTACGAGCAGTACTTC. This sequence encodes CASSFLTERAYEQYF. The rearrangement links TRBV5-5 to TRBJ2-7, with a weak D call TRBD2 (6 bases). Germline CDR1 SGHKS, CDR2 YYEKEE (reference sequence). This CDR3 has 15 residues. V lost 2 bases and J lost 2, with 14 bases in between.

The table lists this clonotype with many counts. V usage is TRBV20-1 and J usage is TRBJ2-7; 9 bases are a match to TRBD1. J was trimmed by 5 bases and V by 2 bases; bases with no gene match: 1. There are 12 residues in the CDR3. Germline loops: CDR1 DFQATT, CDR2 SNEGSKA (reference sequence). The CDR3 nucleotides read TGCAGTGCTAGAACAGGGGGCCACGAGCAGTACTTC. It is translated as CSARTGGHEQYF.

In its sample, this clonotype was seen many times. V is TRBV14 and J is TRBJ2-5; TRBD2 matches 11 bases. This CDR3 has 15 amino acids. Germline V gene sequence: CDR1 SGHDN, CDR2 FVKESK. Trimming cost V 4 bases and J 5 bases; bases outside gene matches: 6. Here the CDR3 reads CASSLAGGPGETQYF. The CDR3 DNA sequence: TGTGCCAGCAGCCTAGCGGGAGGGCCAGGGGAGACCCAGTACTTC.

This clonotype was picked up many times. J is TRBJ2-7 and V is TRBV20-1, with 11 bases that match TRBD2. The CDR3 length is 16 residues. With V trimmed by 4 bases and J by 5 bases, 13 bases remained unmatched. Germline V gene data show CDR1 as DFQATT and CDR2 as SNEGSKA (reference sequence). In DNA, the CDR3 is TGCAGTGCTACCCTACTCAAGCTAGCGGGAGGAAACGAGCAGTACTTC. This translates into CSATLLKLAGGNEQYF.

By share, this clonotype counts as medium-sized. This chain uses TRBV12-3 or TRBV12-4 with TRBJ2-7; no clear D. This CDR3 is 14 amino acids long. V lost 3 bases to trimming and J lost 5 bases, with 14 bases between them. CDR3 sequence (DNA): TGTGCCAGCAGTTTTTCGAACAGTGCCCACGAGCAGTACTTC. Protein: CASSFSNSAHEQYF.

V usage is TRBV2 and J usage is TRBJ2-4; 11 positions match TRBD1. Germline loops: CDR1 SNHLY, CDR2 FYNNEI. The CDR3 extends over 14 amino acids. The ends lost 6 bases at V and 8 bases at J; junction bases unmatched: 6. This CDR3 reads CASRDRTGGHIQYF. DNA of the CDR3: TGTGCCAGCAGAGATCGGACAGGGGGCCACATTCAGTACTTC.

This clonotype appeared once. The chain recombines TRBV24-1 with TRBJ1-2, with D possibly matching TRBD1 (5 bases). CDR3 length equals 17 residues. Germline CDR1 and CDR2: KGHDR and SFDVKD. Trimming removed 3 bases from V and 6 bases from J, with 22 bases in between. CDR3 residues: CATSDPKIVTGFDGYTF. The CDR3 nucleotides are TGTGCCACCAGTGATCCTAAAATAGTAACAGGTTTTGATGGCTACACCTTC.

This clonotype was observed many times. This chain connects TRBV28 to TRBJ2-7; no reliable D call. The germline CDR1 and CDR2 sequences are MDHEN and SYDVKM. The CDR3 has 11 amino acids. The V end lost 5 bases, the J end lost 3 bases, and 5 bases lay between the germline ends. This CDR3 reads CASSHDYEQYF. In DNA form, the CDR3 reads TGTGCCAGCAGTCATGACTACGAGCAGTACTTC.

CDR3 bases: TGTGCCAGCAGTTACTCCGTGACGGAGAACACTGAAGCTTTCTTT. Translation gives CASSYSVTENTEAFF. V usage is TRBV6-5 and J usage is TRBJ1-1; no clear D gene. CDR1 and CDR2 from the germline V gene are MNHEY and SVGAGI. Trimming shortened V by 0 bases and J by 1 base, and 9 bases separated the two germline ends. The CDR3 runs 15 residues.

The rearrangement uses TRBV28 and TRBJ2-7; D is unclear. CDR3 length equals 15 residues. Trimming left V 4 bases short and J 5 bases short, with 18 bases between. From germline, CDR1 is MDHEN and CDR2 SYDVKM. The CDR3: CASSWIDTARNEQYF. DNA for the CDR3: TGTGCCAGCAGTTGGATTGACACAGCAAGAAACGAGCAGTACTTC.

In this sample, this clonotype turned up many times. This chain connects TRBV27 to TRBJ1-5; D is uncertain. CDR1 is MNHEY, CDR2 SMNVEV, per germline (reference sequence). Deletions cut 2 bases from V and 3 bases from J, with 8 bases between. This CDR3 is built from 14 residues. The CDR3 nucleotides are TGTGCCAGCAGTTTAAGCTTTCCCAATCAGCCCCAGCATTTT. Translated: CASSLSFPNQPQHF.

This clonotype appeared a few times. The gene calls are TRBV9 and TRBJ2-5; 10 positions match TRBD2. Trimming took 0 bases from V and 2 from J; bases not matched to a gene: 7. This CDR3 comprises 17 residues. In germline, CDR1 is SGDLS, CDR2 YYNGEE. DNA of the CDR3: TGTGCCAGCAGCGTAGGGGGAACTAGCGGGGTACAAGAGACCCAGTACTTC. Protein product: CASSVGGTSGVQETQYF.

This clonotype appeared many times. The CDR3 sequence: CASSYKEVGAQYF. CDR3 coding DNA: TGTGCCAGCAGTTACAAGGAGGTTGGGGCCCAGTACTTC. The rearrangement links TRBV6-5 to TRBJ2-5; D might be TRBD2 (5 bases). Looked up from germline, CDR1 is MNHEY and CDR2 is SVGAGI. Trimming shortened V by 2 bases and J by 9 bases, and 13 bases separated the two germline ends. The CDR3 extends over 13 amino acids.

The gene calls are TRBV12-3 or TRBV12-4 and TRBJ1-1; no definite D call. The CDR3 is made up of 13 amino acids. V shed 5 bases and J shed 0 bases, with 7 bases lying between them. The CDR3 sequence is CASSRLLNTEAFF. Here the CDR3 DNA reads TGTGCCAGCAGTCGACTGTTGAACACTGAAGCTTTCTTT.

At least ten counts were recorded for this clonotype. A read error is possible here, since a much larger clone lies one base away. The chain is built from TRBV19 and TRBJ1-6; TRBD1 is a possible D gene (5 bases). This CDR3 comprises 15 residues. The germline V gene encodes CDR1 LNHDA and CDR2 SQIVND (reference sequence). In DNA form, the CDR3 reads TGTGCCAGTAGTCCTCAGGGATCCTATAATTCACCCCTCTACTTT. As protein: CASSPQGSYNSPLYF. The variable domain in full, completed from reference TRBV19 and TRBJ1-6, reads DGGITQSPKYLFRKEGQNVTLSCEQNLNHDAMYWYRQDPGQGLRLIYYSQIVNDFQKGDIAEGYSVSREKKESFPLTVTSAQKNPTAFYLCASSPQGSYNSPLYFGNGTRLTVT.

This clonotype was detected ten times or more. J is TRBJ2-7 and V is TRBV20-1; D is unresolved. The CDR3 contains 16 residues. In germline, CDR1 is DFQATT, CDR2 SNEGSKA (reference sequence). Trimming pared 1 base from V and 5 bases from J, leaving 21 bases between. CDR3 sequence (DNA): TGCAGTGCTAGAGTTCCCGCCTCTAGTATGCGGCACGAGCAGTACTTC. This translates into CSARVPASSMRHEQYF.

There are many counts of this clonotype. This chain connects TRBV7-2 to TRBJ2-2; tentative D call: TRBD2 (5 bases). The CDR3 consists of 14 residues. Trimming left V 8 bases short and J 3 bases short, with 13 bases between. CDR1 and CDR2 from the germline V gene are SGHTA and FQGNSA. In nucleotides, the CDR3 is TGTGCCAGCGGTCCTTGGCGGGACACCGGGGAGCTGTTTTTT. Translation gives CASGPWRDTGELFF.

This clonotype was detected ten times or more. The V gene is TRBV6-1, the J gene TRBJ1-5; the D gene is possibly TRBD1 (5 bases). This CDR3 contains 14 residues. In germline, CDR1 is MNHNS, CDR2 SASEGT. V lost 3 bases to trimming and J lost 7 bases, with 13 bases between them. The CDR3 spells CASSEDIRAQPQHF. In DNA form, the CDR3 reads TGTGCCAGCAGTGAGGACATTAGGGCACAGCCCCAGCATTTT.

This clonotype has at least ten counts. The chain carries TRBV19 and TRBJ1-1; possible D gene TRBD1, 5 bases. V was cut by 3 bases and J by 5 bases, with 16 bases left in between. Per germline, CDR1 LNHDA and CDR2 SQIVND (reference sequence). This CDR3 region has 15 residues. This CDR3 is CASSIRPGGETEAFF. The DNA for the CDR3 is TGTGCCAGTAGTATTCGTCCGGGAGGGGAAACTGAAGCTTTCTTT. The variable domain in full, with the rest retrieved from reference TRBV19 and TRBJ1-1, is DGGITQSPKYLFRKEGQNVTLSCEQNLNHDAMYWYRQDPGQGLRLIYYSQIVNDFQKGDIAEGYSVSREKKESFPLTVTSAQKNPTAFYLCASSIRPGGETEAFFGQGTRLTVV.

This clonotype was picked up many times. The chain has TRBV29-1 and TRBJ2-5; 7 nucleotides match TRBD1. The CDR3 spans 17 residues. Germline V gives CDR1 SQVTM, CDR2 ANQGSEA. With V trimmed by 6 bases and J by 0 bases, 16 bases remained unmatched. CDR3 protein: CSVENLDRRPYQETQYF. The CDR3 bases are TGCAGCGTGGAAAATTTGGACAGGCGACCGTACCAAGAGACCCAGTACTTC.

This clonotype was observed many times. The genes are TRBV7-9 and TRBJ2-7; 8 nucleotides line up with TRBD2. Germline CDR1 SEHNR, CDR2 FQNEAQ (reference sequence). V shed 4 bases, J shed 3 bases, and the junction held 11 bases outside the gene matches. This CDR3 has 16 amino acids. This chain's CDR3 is CASSSPVAGGLYEQYF. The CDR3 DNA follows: TGTGCCAGCAGCTCTCCGGTTGCGGGAGGCCTCTACGAGCAGTACTTC.

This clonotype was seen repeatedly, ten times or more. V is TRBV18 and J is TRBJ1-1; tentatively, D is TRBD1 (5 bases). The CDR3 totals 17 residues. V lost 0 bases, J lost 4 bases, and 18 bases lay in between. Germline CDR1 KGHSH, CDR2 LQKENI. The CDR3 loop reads CASSPPGKPRGTTEAFF. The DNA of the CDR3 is TGTGCCAGCTCACCACCCGGCAAACCACGGGGGACCACTGAAGCTTTCTTT. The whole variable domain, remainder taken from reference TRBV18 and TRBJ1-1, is NAGVMQNPRHLVRRRGQEARLRCSPMKGHSHVYWYRQLPEEGLKFMVYLQKENIIDESGMPKERFSAEFPKEGPSILRIQQVVRGDSAAYFCASSPPGKPRGTTEAFFGQGTRLTVV.

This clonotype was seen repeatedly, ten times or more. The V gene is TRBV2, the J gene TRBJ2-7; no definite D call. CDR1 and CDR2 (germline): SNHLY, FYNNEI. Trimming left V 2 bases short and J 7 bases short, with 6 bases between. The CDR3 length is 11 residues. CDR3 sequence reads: CASSEWREQYF. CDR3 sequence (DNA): TGTGCCAGCAGTGAATGGCGGGAGCAGTACTTC.

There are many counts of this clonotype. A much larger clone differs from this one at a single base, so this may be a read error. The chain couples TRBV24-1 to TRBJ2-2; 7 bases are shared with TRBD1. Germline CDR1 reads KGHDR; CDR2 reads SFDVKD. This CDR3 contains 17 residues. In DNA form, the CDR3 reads TGTGCCACCAGTGATTTCAAAAGGGGGCCGAACGCCGGGGAGCTGTTTTTT. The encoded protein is CATSDFKRGPNAGELFF.

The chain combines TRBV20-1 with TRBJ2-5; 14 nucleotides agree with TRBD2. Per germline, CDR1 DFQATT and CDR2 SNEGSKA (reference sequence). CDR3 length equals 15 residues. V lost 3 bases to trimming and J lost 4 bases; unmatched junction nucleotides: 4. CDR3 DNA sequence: TGCAGTGCTAGGACTAGCGGGGGGGCTCGAGAGACCCAGTACTTC. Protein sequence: CSARTSGGARETQYF.